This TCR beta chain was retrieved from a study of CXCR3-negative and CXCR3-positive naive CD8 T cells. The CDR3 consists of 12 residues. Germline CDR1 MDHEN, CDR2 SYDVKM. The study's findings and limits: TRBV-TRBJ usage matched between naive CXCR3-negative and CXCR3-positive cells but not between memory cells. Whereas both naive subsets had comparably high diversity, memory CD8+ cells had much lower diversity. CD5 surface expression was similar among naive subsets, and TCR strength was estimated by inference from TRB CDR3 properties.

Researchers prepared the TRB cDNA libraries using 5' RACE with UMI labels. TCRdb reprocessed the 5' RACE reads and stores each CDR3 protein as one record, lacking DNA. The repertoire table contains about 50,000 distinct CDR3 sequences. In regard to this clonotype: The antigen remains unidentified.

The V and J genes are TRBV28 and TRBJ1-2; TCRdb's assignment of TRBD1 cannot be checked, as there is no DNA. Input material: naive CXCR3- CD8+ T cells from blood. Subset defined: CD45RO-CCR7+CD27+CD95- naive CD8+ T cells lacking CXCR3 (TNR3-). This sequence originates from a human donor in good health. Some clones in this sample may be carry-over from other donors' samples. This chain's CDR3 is CASSRWDRTYNF.